Listed below are T cell receptor beta chains from one sample, sequenced in a study of identical twins. TCRdb called the 5' RACE reads again in MiXCR, with one record for every CDR3 protein. The table lists fewer than 500,000 distinct CDR3 sequences, 13% to 15% of them singletons. The data were also submitted as part of a second study, on yellow fever vaccine responses in identical twins.

The sequenced sample consisted of CD4+ T cells sorted from blood. The receptors here all came from a woman aged 18-29 years in good health. CDR3s include the opening cysteine and the closing phenylalanine or tryptophan. D genes are given only for firm matches. A clone size is listed for some rows: how often the clone was seen (once, few, many), or a class if it is expanded.

>TRBV20-1|NA|TRBJ2-7|NA
CSARDTKRSSYEQYF
TGCAGTGCTAGAGATACAAAAAGGAGCTCCTACGAGCAGTACTTC
>TRBV7-3|NA|TRBJ2-1|TRBD1
CASSLTGTGINEQFF
TGTGCCAGCAGCTTAACCGGGACAGGGATCAATGAGCAGTTCTTC
>TRBV2|NA|TRBJ2-1|TRBD2
CASCLWSAGGSFVDEQFF
TGTGCCAGCTGTTTGTGGTCAGCGGGGGGGTCTTTTGTCGATGAGCAGTTCTTC
>TRBV20-1|NA|TRBJ1-6|NA
CSAREWQGNSPLHF
TGCAGTGCCCGTGAGTGGCAGGGGAATTCACCCCTCCACTTT
>TRBV7-7|NA|TRBJ2-5|NA
CASSSRTSQETQYF
TGTGCTAGCAGCTCTAGGACATCCCAAGAGACCCAGTACTTC
>TRBV29-1|few|TRBJ2-1|TRBD2
CSVGSELAGGRDNEQFF
TGCAGCGTTGGGTCGGAGTTAGCGGGAGGGCGCGACAATGAGCAGTTCTTC
>TRBV6-1|NA|TRBJ2-2|NA
CASKVGLTGELFF
TGTGCCAGCAAGGTCGGACTCACCGGGGAGCTGTTTTTT
>TRBV11-2|few|TRBJ2-7|TRBD1
CASTLEGTGGYEQYF
TGTGCCAGCACTCTAGAGGGCACAGGGGGCTACGAGCAGTACTTC
>TRBV4-2|few|TRBJ2-3|TRBD1
CASSQGYRGTDTQYF
TGTGCCAGCAGCCAAGGGTACAGGGGGACAGATACGCAGTATTTT
>TRBV15|once|TRBJ2-1|TRBD1
CATEDRPSYNEQFF
TGTGCCACCGAGGACAGGCCCTCCTACAATGAGCAGTTCTTC
>TRBV27|many|TRBJ2-1|TRBD2
CASSLPGGLVPNEQFF
TGTGCCAGCAGTTTACCGGGGGGACTAGTACCCAATGAGCAGTTCTTC
>TRBV24-1|many|TRBJ2-7|TRBD2
CATSDPSGDSYEQYF
TGTGCCACCAGTGACCCTAGCGGGGACTCCTACGAGCAGTACTTC
>TRBV18|few|TRBJ1-1|NA
CASSSTTYTEAFF
TGTGCCAGCTCATCAACGACGTACACTGAAGCTTTCTTT
>TRBV4-3|few|TRBJ1-1|NA
CASSQDPATEAFF
TGCGCCAGCAGCCAAGATCCGGCCACTGAAGCTTTCTTT
>TRBV5-1|NA|TRBJ2-5|NA
CASSPAESTGSGPQYF
TGCGCCAGCAGCCCCGCCGAGAGTACTGGTTCAGGTCCCCAGTACTTC
>TRBV24-1|NA|TRBJ2-2|NA
CATSDPPGGPGELFF
TGTGCCACCAGTGATCCGCCGGGTGGGCCCGGGGAGCTGTTTTTT
>TRBV18|NA|TRBJ1-4|TRBD1
CASSPGTGDEKLFF
TGTGCCAGCTCACCCGGGACAGGGGATGAAAAACTGTTTTTT
>TRBV11-1|few|TRBJ2-1|TRBD2
CASSFHRTSGRGSYNEQFF
TGTGCCAGCAGCTTCCACCGGACTAGCGGGAGGGGATCCTACAATGAGCAGTTCTTC
>TRBV12-3/TRBV12-4|few|TRBJ2-7|NA
CASSLTGQRTYEQYF
TGTGCCAGCAGTTTAACAGGACAGAGAACCTACGAGCAGTACTTC
>TRBV24-1|few|TRBJ2-3|NA
CATSDVSTDTQYF
TGTGCCACCAGTGATGTGAGCACAGATACGCAGTATTTT
>TRBV28|few|TRBJ2-5|NA
CASSLPQYRAEGETQYF
TGTGCCAGCAGTTTACCCCAATACAGGGCTGAGGGGGAGACCCAGTACTTC
>TRBV6-2/TRBV6-3|few|TRBJ2-1|TRBD1
CASAWDSYNEQFF
TGTGCCAGCGCATGGGACAGCTACAATGAGCAGTTCTTC
>TRBV29-1|few|TRBJ1-4|NA
CSVLQGKEKLFF
TGCAGCGTCCTACAGGGAAAAGAAAAACTGTTTTTT
>TRBV28|NA|TRBJ2-7|NA
CASTTAISYYEQYF
TGTGCCAGCACAACAGCCATTTCGTACTACGAGCAGTACTTC
>TRBV11-1|few|TRBJ2-5|TRBD1
CASSTQTGTVGTQYF
TGTGCCAGCAGCACTCAAACCGGGACAGTGGGGACCCAGTACTTC
>TRBV7-9|NA|TRBJ1-2|NA
CASSLVTAAGYTF
TGTGCCAGCAGCTTAGTAACGGCGGCCGGCTACACCTTC
>TRBV5-5|many|TRBJ1-5|NA
CASSLREGWNQPQHF
TGTGCCAGCAGCTTGCGGGAGGGGTGGAATCAGCCCCAGCATTTT
>TRBV20-1|NA|TRBJ2-5|TRBD2
CSTEREGPETQYF
TGCAGTACCGAGCGGGAGGGGCCGGAGACCCAGTACTTC
>TRBV7-9|NA|TRBJ2-1|TRBD2
CASSTRLAEPYNEQFF
TGTGCCAGCAGCACTCGACTAGCGGAGCCTTACAATGAGCAGTTCTTC
>TRBV5-1|NA|TRBJ2-1|TRBD2
CASSGTSGNEQFF
TGCGCCAGCTCCGGGACTAGCGGCAATGAGCAGTTCTTC
>TRBV4-2|many|TRBJ2-2|TRBD2
CASSQDLVAGGNTGELFF
TGTGCCAGCAGCCAAGATTTAGTAGCGGGAGGGAACACCGGGGAGCTGTTTTTT
>TRBV6-9|few|TRBJ2-7|TRBD2
CASSSRTRVYEQYF
TGTGCCAGCAGTTCGAGGACTAGAGTGTACGAGCAGTACTTC
>TRBV25-1|many|TRBJ2-1|TRBD1
CASSEYKRGTGGELYNEQFF
TGTGCCAGCAGTGAATATAAGCGGGGGACAGGGGGCGAACTCTACAATGAGCAGTTCTTC
>TRBV2|few|TRBJ1-5|NA
CASSENSVGNQPQHF
TGTGCCAGCAGTGAGAATAGTGTTGGGAATCAGCCCCAGCATTTT
>TRBV2|NA|TRBJ1-5|TRBD1
CASIRDRLRSNQPQHF
TGTGCCAGCATCCGGGACAGGCTTAGGAGTAATCAGCCCCAGCATTTT
>TRBV28|NA|TRBJ2-7|TRBD1
CASSGTGNTYEQYF
TGTGCCAGCAGTGGGACAGGGAACACCTACGAGCAGTACTTC
>TRBV24-1|few|TRBJ2-1|NA
CATSDLINEQFF
TGTGCCACCAGTGATTTAATAAATGAGCAGTTCTTC
>TRBV6-2/TRBV6-3|few|TRBJ1-1|NA
CASSYGRAVNTEAFF
TGTGCCAGCAGTTATGGGAGAGCGGTTAACACTGAAGCTTTCTTT
>TRBV20-1|NA|TRBJ2-7|TRBD2
CSVGGGGSYEQYF
TGCAGTGTGGGTGGGGGGGGCTCCTACGAGCAGTACTTC
>TRBV5-1|many|TRBJ1-1|NA
CASSPEVNTEAFF
TGCGCCAGCAGCCCGGAGGTAAACACTGAAGCTTTCTTT
>TRBV20-1|few|TRBJ2-7|NA
CSASRLDEQYF
TGCAGTGCTTCTCGACTAGACGAGCAGTACTTC
>TRBV3-1|many|TRBJ1-6|NA
CASSPTVNPDSPLHF
TGTGCCAGCAGCCCCACCGTAAATCCTGATTCACCCCTCCACTTT